The 31 T cell receptor beta chains listed next were all sequenced from one sample in a study of post-analysis software for immune sequencing data. cDNA libraries of TCR beta carried unique molecular identifiers. TCRdb analysed the PCR reads with MiXCR anew, one entry per CDR3 protein. The sample contains fewer than 850,000 distinct CDR3 sequences, approximately 44% of which appear only once. Broader study findings: TRBV5-6, TRBV5-1 and TRBV20-1 were among 4 or 5 TRBV segments more frequent in patients than controls.

The antigens of these receptors remain unknown. The sample comprised blood. The receptors shown here come from a girl aged 5 to 17 with multiple sclerosis.

The chain carries TRBV20-1 and TRBJ1-5; 9 nucleotides line up with TRBD1. CDR3 length equals 14 residues. The junction had 6 bases not matched to a gene; V was cut back by 3 bases and J by 6 bases. Germline V lookup: CDR1 DFQATT, CDR2 SNEGSKA (reference sequence). The CDR3 DNA reads as TGCAGTGCTAGGGGACAGGGAAGAGGTCAGCCCCAGCATTTT. This gives the protein CSARGQGRGQPQHF.

The sample holds a few counts of this clonotype. This sequence joins TRBV4-2 and TRBJ2-4; either TRBD1 or TRBD2 may supply D (5 bases each). The end of the DNA aligns better with TRBJ2-7, so the J call may be wrong. Germline assignment: CDR1 LGHNA and CDR2 YNFKEQ. The CDR3 runs 14 residues. The CDR3 DNA reads TGTGCCAGCAGCCAAGGGGACGGGGCCTACGAGCAGTACTTC. Translation: CASSQGDGAYEQYF.

The chain joins TRBV15 to TRBJ2-1; 12 bases are a match to TRBD2. The CDR3 contains 17 residues. The V and J ends lost 2 bases and 2 bases, in that order; junction bases with no gene match: 4. Looked up from germline, CDR1 is LNHNV and CDR2 is YYDKDF (reference sequence). This CDR3 is CATSRLAGGSPYNEQFF. The CDR3 coding sequence is TGTGCCACCAGCAGACTAGCGGGAGGGTCCCCCTACAATGAGCAGTTCTTC.

This clonotype was counted only a few times. The chain uses TRBV6-6 and TRBJ2-3; TRBD2 might be the D (6 bases). The CDR3 covers 17 residues. From germline, CDR1 is MNHNY and CDR2 SVGAGI (reference sequence). V shed 2 bases and J shed 1 base, with 16 bases lying between them. For the CDR3, the DNA is TGTGCCAGCAGTTACAATCCTTCGGCTAGCGGCACAGATACGCAGTATTTT. It is translated as CASSYNPSASGTDTQYF.

The V gene is TRBV10-3, the J gene TRBJ1-1, with a tentative D call TRBD1 (6 bases). This CDR3 has 13 residues. Trimming cost V 7 bases and J 1 base, with 10 bases left between them. CDR1 is ENHRY and CDR2 is SYGVKD in the germline V gene. DNA for the CDR3: TGTGCCATCACTTGGGACAAGAACACTGAAGCTTTCTTT. Amino acids: CAITWDKNTEAFF.

The V call is TRBV4-3, the J call TRBJ2-1; the D gene is possibly TRBD2 (6 bases). Trimming took off 1 base at V and 7 bases at J, with 14 bases between the two ends. The CDR3 has 15 amino acids. In germline, CDR1 is LGHNA, CDR2 YSLEER. DNA of the CDR3: TGCGCCAGCAGCCAAGGGAGCTCTGGGGGGAATGAGCAGTTCTTC. It specifies CASSQGSSGGNEQFF.

The chain uses TRBV13 and TRBJ2-7; D remains unclear. The germline V gene has CDR1 PRHDT and CDR2 FYEKMQ (reference sequence). V lost 7 bases, J lost 10 bases, and 8 bases lay in between. The CDR3 runs 9 residues. This CDR3 reads CASTKEQYF. The CDR3 nucleotides are TGTGCCAGCACAAAGGAACAGTACTTC.

With regard to this clonotype: The conserved closing phenylalanine or tryptophan is absent in this CDR3, likely reflecting a read error. The chain joins TRBV7-9 to TRBJ2-7; D gene uncertain. Matching the DNA end better, TRBJ2-5 makes the J call doubtful. Germline V lookup: CDR1 SEHNR, CDR2 FQNEAQ (reference sequence). This CDR3 comprises 11 residues. CDR3: CASSREETQYL. CDR3 coding DNA: TGTGCCAGCAGCCGAGAAGAGACCCAGTACCTC.

This clonotype has just a few counts. The rearrangement links TRBV27 to TRBJ2-7, with 8 bases identical to TRBD2. J gave up 5 bases and V 4 bases, and 7 bases lay outside the gene matches. Germline V gives CDR1 MNHEY, CDR2 SMNVEV (reference sequence). The CDR3 has 14 residues. DNA of the CDR3: TGTGCCAGCAGTTCCCCGGGACTAGTCCACGAGCAGTACTTC. Residues: CASSSPGLVHEQYF.

The chain employs TRBV6-5 and TRBJ2-1, with a weak D call TRBD2 (5 bases). Germline CDR1 is MNHEY and CDR2 is SVGAGI. V was shortened by 4 bases and J by 12 bases, with 16 bases between the two germline ends. CDR3 length: 13 amino acids. CDR3 in DNA: TGTGCCAGCAGTTCACTCGGACTTTCCAGGCAGTTCTTC. Protein product: CASSSLGLSRQFF.

This clonotype appeared a few times. The chain combines TRBV7-9 with TRBJ2-7; D possibly corresponds to TRBD2 (5 bases). The V gene's germline CDR1 is SEHNR and CDR2 FQNEAQ (reference sequence). V was trimmed by 6 bases and J by 6 bases, leaving 15 bases between them. CDR3 size: 13 residues. The CDR3 spells CASRDSAAREQYF. In DNA, the CDR3 is TGTGCCAGCAGGGACTCGGCGGCTCGCGAGCAGTACTTC.

This clonotype was recorded once. The V gene is TRBV7-9, the J gene TRBJ2-1; 8 bases map to TRBD2. The CDR3 spans 16 residues. The germline CDR1 and CDR2 sequences are SEHNR and FQNEAQ (reference sequence). Unmatched junction bases numbered 11, after V lost 5 bases and J lost 5 bases. The CDR3 is CASSPPFGTSHNEQFF. DNA for the CDR3: TGTGCCAGCAGCCCCCCCTTCGGGACTAGTCACAATGAGCAGTTCTTC.

The rearrangement uses TRBV20-1 and TRBJ2-5; TRBD1 aligns across 11 bases. The J call is in doubt because the DNA end fits TRBJ2-7 better. The CDR3 spans 15 residues. Germline V gene lookup returns CDR1 DFQATT and CDR2 SNEGSKA (reference sequence). CDR3 loop: CSAHRTGGALSEQYF. DNA for the CDR3: TGCAGTGCCCACAGGACAGGGGGCGCATTGTCCGAGCAGTACTTC.

V gene TRBV7-3 combines with J gene TRBJ2-1; D gene unclear. The CDR3 has 16 residues. V dropped 5 bases and J dropped 1 base, with 15 bases sitting between them. CDR1 and CDR2 (germline): SGHTA, FQGTGA. The CDR3 spells CASSRTLVGSYNEQFF. CDR3 coding DNA: TGTGCCAGCAGCCGGACCCTAGTAGGGTCCTACAATGAGCAGTTCTTC.

The chain couples TRBV7-2 to TRBJ2-3, with a possible D match to TRBD1 (6 bases). The CDR3 spans 16 residues. With 4 bases removed from V and 2 bases from J, the gap between germline ends came to 16 bases. Germline CDR1 SGHTA, CDR2 FQGNSA. The CDR3 protein is CASSYHRARPTDTQYF. CDR3 DNA: TGTGCCAGCAGCTACCACAGGGCTAGACCCACAGATACGCAGTATTTT. The whole variable domain, remainder taken from reference TRBV7-2 and TRBJ2-3, is GAGVSQSPSNKVTEKGKDVELRCDPISGHTALYWYRQSLGQGLEFLIYFQGNSAPDKSGLPSDRFSAERTGGSVSTLTIQRTQQEDSAVYLCASSYHRARPTDTQYFGPGTRLTVL.

This sequence joins TRBV19 and TRBJ2-7; 8 nucleotides match TRBD2. With V trimmed by 6 bases and J by 0 bases, 1 base remained unmatched. The CDR3 loop spans 13 amino acids. Germline CDR1 is LNHDA and CDR2 is SQIVND (reference sequence). CDR3 bases: TGTGCCAGTAGAGGACTAGCCTCCTACGAGCAGTACTTC. Its translation: CASRGLASYEQYF.

The chain joins TRBV10-3 to TRBJ2-7; 7 bases are a match to TRBD1. The CDR3 spans 14 residues. J lost 4 bases, V lost 3 bases, and 6 bases had no gene match. CDR1 and CDR2 (germline): ENHRY, SYGVKD. The CDR3 DNA sequence: TGTGCCATCAGTGACCCCGACAGGGCTTACGAGCAGTACTTC. Protein product: CAISDPDRAYEQYF.

Of note for this clonotype: Compared with germline, one end of the junction differs, possibly owing to a read error. V gene TRBV2 combines with J gene TRBJ2-6; the match to TRBD1 covers 9 bases. Germline assignment: CDR1 SNHLY and CDR2 FYNNEI. CDR3 length: 16 residues. DNA of the CDR3: TGTGCCAGCAGTGAAACAGGGGGCGCTGGGGCCAACGCCCTGACTTTC. It yields the protein CASSETGGAGANALTF.

V and J are TRBV14 and TRBJ2-1; 12 bases map to TRBD2. The V segment lost 4 bases and the J segment 3 bases; nucleotides outside the gene matches: 16. The CDR3 loop spans 20 amino acids. Germline V CDR1 and CDR2: SGHDN, FVKESK. This CDR3 reads CASSLPPRLAGDLFYNEQFF. DNA for the CDR3: TGTGCCAGCAGCCTCCCGCCGAGACTAGCGGGAGACCTTTTCTACAATGAGCAGTTCTTC.

On this clonotype: The germline gene is not matched at one end of the junction; a read error may be the cause. The chain links TRBV7-2 to TRBJ1-2; no definite D call. This CDR3 contains 11 residues. Germline V CDR1 and CDR2: SGHTA, FQGNSA. In DNA form, the CDR3 reads TGTGCCGGCAGCGCAGACGATGGCTACACCTTC. It specifies CAGSADDGYTF.

The chain couples TRBV6-1 to TRBJ2-7; TRBD2 agrees at 8 bases. V lost 7 bases and J lost 3; bases outside the gene matches: 5. The length of the CDR3 is 13 residues. CDR1 is MNHNS and CDR2 is SASEGT in the germline V gene. The CDR3 region is CASIQGLVYEQYF. The CDR3 DNA is TGTGCCAGCATCCAGGGACTAGTCTACGAGCAGTACTTC.

V usage is TRBV11-2 and J usage is TRBJ2-1; no reliable D call. This CDR3 contains 14 residues. From germline, CDR1 is SGHAT and CDR2 FQNNGV. The V end was cut by 4 bases, the J end by 3 bases, with 10 bases between. The CDR3 sequence: CASSSDPDYNEQFF. CDR3 DNA sequence: TGTGCCAGCAGCTCGGACCCTGACTACAATGAGCAGTTCTTC.

Only a few counts were recorded for this clonotype. The J gene is TRBJ2-1, the V gene TRBV6-5; 15 bases map to TRBD2. Germline loops: CDR1 MNHEY, CDR2 SVGAGI. The CDR3 is 15 amino acids. V dropped 6 bases and J dropped 8; count of bases not matched to a gene: 5. CDR3 nucleotides: TGTGCCAGCAGAATCGGGACTAGCGGGAGGTATGAGCAGTTCTTC. It translates to CASRIGTSGRYEQFF.

This clonotype was counted a few times. The V call is TRBV10-2, the J call TRBJ2-6; 9 nucleotides align to TRBD1. CDR3 size: 17 residues. V was clipped by 10 bases and J by 1 base; unmatched bases: 11. Germline CDR1 is WSHSY and CDR2 is SAAADI. The CDR3 bases are TGCGCCACTACAGGGGGACAGGGATTTTCTGGGGCCAACGTCCTGACTTTC. This translates into CATTGGQGFSGANVLTF.

The chain has TRBV2 and TRBJ2-7; a possible D gene is TRBD1 (5 bases). V was shortened by 5 bases and J by 0 bases, with 14 bases between the two germline ends. Germline V gene data show CDR1 as SNHLY and CDR2 as FYNNEI. CDR3 length equals 15 residues. The CDR3 here is CASSPRQGPSYEQYF. The CDR3 DNA reads as TGTGCCAGCAGTCCGCGTCAGGGTCCCTCCTACGAGCAGTACTTC.

The gene calls are TRBV28 and TRBJ1-6; possibly TRBD1 for D (5 bases). V lost 3 bases to trimming and J lost 6 bases, with 21 bases between them. The length of the CDR3 is 18 residues. The germline V gene encodes CDR1 MDHEN and CDR2 SYDVKM. The CDR3 loop reads CASSFPLPGRDSNSPLHF. In DNA, the CDR3 is TGTGCCAGCAGTTTCCCGCTACCGGGCAGGGATAGTAATTCACCCCTCCACTTT.

This clonotype was seen a few times. The gene calls are TRBV29-1 and TRBJ2-5; D possibly corresponds to TRBD2 (7 bases). Per germline, CDR1 SQVTM and CDR2 ANQGSEA. This CDR3 comprises 14 residues. V lost 6 bases to trimming and J lost 5 bases, with 19 bases between them. The chain's CDR3 is CSVTEGGVRETQYF. Written as DNA, the CDR3 is TGCAGCGTAACCGAGGGGGGGGTCCGGGAGACCCAGTACTTC.

This chain links TRBV9 with TRBJ2-1, with D perhaps matching TRBD2 (6 bases). The CDR3 length is 15 residues. Trimming pared 4 bases from V and 3 bases from J, leaving 14 bases between. Per germline, CDR1 SGDLS and CDR2 YYNGEE. CDR3 DNA sequence: TGTGCCAGCAGCATGAGACTAGAGGGCTACAATGAGCAGTTCTTC. Its translation: CASSMRLEGYNEQFF.

This rearrangement joins TRBV7-2 to TRBJ1-1; possible D gene TRBD1, 5 bases. The V end lost 1 base, the J end lost 4 bases, and 13 bases lay between the germline ends. CDR3 length: 15 amino acids. In germline, CDR1 is SGHTA, CDR2 FQGNSA. The CDR3 is CASSLVAGVATEAFF. The CDR3 DNA follows: TGTGCCAGCAGCTTAGTGGCGGGGGTGGCCACTGAAGCTTTCTTT.

This clonotype has a handful of counts. The rearrangement uses TRBV6-1 and TRBJ2-1; TRBD2 matches 9 bases. The germline gives CDR1 MNHNS, CDR2 SASEGT. This CDR3 is built from 17 residues. Germline trimming cut 6 bases from V and 5 bases from J; bases unmatched to any gene: 14. This CDR3 is CASSQPFIAGEDNEQFF. The CDR3 DNA reads TGTGCCAGCAGCCAACCTTTCATAGCGGGGGAGGACAATGAGCAGTTCTTC.

J is TRBJ2-3 and V is TRBV11-2; 12 bases map to TRBD2. The V and J ends lost 5 bases and 7 bases, in that order; junction bases with no gene match: 13. CDR1 SGHAT and CDR2 FQNNGV come from the germline V gene. This CDR3 is built from 17 residues. The CDR3 protein is CASSPDPPTSGRYTQYF. The CDR3 DNA reads TGTGCCAGCAGCCCCGACCCGCCGACTAGCGGGAGATATACGCAGTATTTT.